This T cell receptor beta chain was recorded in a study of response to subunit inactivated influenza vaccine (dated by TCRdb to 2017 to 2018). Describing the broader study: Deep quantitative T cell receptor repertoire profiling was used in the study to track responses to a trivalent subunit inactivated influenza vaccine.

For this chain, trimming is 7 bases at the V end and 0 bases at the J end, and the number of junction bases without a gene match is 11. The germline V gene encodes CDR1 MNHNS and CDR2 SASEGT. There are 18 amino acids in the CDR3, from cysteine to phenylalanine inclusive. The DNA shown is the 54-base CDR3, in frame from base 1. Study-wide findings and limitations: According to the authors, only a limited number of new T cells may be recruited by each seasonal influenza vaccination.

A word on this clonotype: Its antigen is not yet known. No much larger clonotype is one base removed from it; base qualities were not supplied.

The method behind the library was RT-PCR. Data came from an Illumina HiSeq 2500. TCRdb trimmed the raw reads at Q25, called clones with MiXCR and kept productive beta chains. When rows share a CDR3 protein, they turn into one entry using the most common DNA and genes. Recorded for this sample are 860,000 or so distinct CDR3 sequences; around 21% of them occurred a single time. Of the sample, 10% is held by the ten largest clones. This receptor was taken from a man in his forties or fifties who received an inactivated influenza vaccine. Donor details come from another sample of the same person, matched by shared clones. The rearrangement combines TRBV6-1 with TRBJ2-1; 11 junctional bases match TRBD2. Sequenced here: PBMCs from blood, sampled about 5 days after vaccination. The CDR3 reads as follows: CASKYSSGGTSSYNEQFF. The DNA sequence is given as TGTGCCAGCAAATATTCTAGCGGGGGGACAAGCTCCTACAATGAGCAGTTCTTC.